Only a few counts were recorded for the clone carrying this T cell receptor (beta chain). Its antigen is not known. The CDR3 spans 12 residues. The V gene lost 5 bases and the J gene lost 4 bases, with 11 bases spanning the gap. In germline, CDR1 is DFQATT, CDR2 SNEGSKA (reference sequence). The record originates from a study of T-cell memory formation after mild COVID-19. Study-level information: TCR clusters largely stayed donor specific.

Whole-study findings and limits: Largely, contracting CD4+ clones fell within CM and EM, and contracting CD8+ clones within EMRA. Pre-infection memory held some responding clones, suggesting pre-existing cross-reactive T cells responded.

TCR alpha and TCR beta cDNA libraries carrying sample barcodes and UMIs were produced by 5'RACE using constant-segment primers. TCRdb reanalysed the 5' RACE reads using MiXCR and keeps one entry per CDR3 protein. Counted here are fewer than 700,000 distinct CDR3 sequences, 15% to 20% occurring once; the ten biggest clones make up 12%. The rearrangement uses TRBV20-1 and TRBJ1-2; D is possibly TRBD1 (6 bases). The sequenced sample consisted of PBMCs or a T cell subset sorted from them (not recorded which). This TCR came from an adult woman who had mild COVID-19 (a few samples of this study predate the infection). Cell type and time point are not known. CDR3 region: CSAGQQAYGYTF. As DNA, the CDR3 is TGCAGTGCTGGACAGCAAGCCTATGGCTACACCTTC.